This T cell receptor beta chain comes out of a study of T cells after yellow fever vaccination. TCRdb used MiXCR to reprocess the 5' RACE reads, holding one entry per CDR3 protein. The sample includes some 600,000 distinct CDR3 sequences, around 12% of them seen just once. The CDR3 totals 10 residues. Germline V gene data show CDR1 as LNHDA and CDR2 as SQIVND (reference sequence). Trimming shortened V by 8 bases and J by 9 bases, and 8 bases separated the two germline ends. Specimen: PBMCs, collected on the day of the yellow fever booster vaccination. The chain couples TRBV19 to TRBJ2-1; D is unclear. The receptor was isolated from a man between 25 and 39 years old who received the YFV17D yellow fever vaccine. In nucleotides, the CDR3 is TGTGCCAGTGGACGCGTTGAGCAGTTCTTC. Translated, it gives CASGRVEQFF.